This T cell receptor beta chain was documented in a study of OX40 agonist ivuxolimab in advanced cancers. Study-level results: At doses 0.1 to 3.0 mg/kg, CD4+ and CD8+ clones expanded.

Using immunoSEQ multiplex PCR, the repertoire was profiled, and TCRdb retains in-frame clones only, with some absent. The data show about 55,000 clones, around nine tenths seen once. As for this clone: Its antigen is undetermined.

The receptor was derived from an adult with an advanced solid tumor such as melanoma, head and neck, liver or kidney cancer. Sequencing used CD4+ or CD8+ T cells sorted from blood, obtained in a trial of the OX40 agonist ivuxolimab.

The CDR3 coding sequence is TGTGCCTGGACCGCCCCCCAGGGAAACACCCGAAAACTGTTTTTT. This encodes CAWTAPQGNTRKLFF. The chain links TRBV30 to TRBJ1-4; weak D call: TRBD1 (5 bases). V shed 4 bases and J shed 10 bases, with 22 bases lying between them. In germline, CDR1 is GTSNPN, CDR2 SVGIG (reference sequence). CDR3 length: 15 amino acids.